Listed here are 21 T cell receptor beta chains from one sample, sequenced in a study of T cell responses to AZD1222 COVID-19 vaccine. Profiled with immunoSEQ multiplex PCR; TCRdb holds only in-frame clones, not every one. The sample lists some 150,000 clones; over 75% were seen once. The sequencing here drew on peripheral blood, taken 28 days after the second dose of the MenACWY control vaccine. These receptors were collected from an adult who received the MenACWY meningococcal vaccine as a control.

The chain couples TRBV4-3 to TRBJ2-3; D is perhaps TRBD1 (5 bases). Germline assignment: CDR1 LGHNA and CDR2 YSLEER. There are 17 residues in the CDR3. Trimming stripped 1 base from V and 3 bases from J, with 17 bases between. The CDR3 coding sequence is TGCGCCAGCAGCCAAGCGAATTACCAGGGTACGACAGATACGCAGTATTTT. It yields the protein CASSQANYQGTTDTQYF.

This rearrangement joins TRBV29-1 to TRBJ1-1; 8 nucleotides align to TRBD1. This CDR3 region has 14 residues. The germline V gene has CDR1 SQVTM and CDR2 ANQGSEA. V lost 7 bases, J lost 1 base, and 8 bases stayed unmatched. CDR3 region: CSGRGGTGNTEAFF. The CDR3 DNA is TGCAGCGGGAGAGGGGGGACAGGGAACACTGAAGCTTTCTTT.

The V gene is TRBV4-2, the J gene TRBJ2-7, with D perhaps matching TRBD1 (5 bases). Germline V gives CDR1 LGHNA, CDR2 YNFKEQ. Trimming shortened V by 0 bases and J by 1 base, and 16 bases separated the two germline ends. The CDR3 is made up of 17 amino acids. This CDR3 is CASSQDLDSTGSYEQYF. The CDR3 DNA reads TGTGCCAGCAGCCAAGATCTTGACAGCACGGGTTCCTACGAGCAGTACTTC.

The genes are TRBV9 and TRBJ1-3; D may be TRBD1 (5 bases). This CDR3 has 14 amino acids. V was pared by 6 bases and J by 2 bases, with 12 bases between. Germline CDR1 and CDR2: SGDLS and YYNGEE. CDR3 protein: CASTRGATGNTIYF. CDR3 in DNA: TGTGCCAGCACCCGAGGGGCTACTGGAAACACCATATATTTT.

This chain joins TRBV7-2 and TRBJ2-3; D might be TRBD2 (5 bases). CDR1 is SGHTA and CDR2 is FQGNSA in the germline V gene. The CDR3 runs 14 residues. The ends were cut back, 4 bases at V and 3 bases at J, with 11 bases in the middle. The CDR3 region has the DNA TGTGCCAGCAGCTCCGATACGGGGACAGATACGCAGTATTTT. Its protein is CASSSDTGTDTQYF.

J is TRBJ1-4 and V is TRBV7-9; D is possibly TRBD1 (5 bases). The CDR3 sequence is 16 residues long. Trimming stripped 5 bases from V and 5 bases from J, with 18 bases between. The germline V gene encodes CDR1 SEHNR and CDR2 FQNEAQ (reference sequence). The CDR3 DNA reads TGTGCCAGCAGCCTAGACGGTAGCAGGGCAAATGAAAAACTGTTTTTT. It encodes CASSLDGSRANEKLFF.

The chain joins TRBV19 to TRBJ1-3; D is ambiguous. The V and J ends lost 7 bases and 2 bases respectively, with 6 bases between them. The germline V gene has CDR1 LNHDA and CDR2 SQIVND (reference sequence). The CDR3 sequence is 12 residues long. CDR3 coding DNA: TGTGCCAGTACCAGTCCTGGAAACACCATATATTTT. Translated: CASTSPGNTIYF.

As for this clone: This specimen includes other DNA sequences encoding the same CDR3. This sequence joins TRBV5-1 and TRBJ1-5; D is unresolved. Germline CDR1 SGHRS, CDR2 YFSETQ. CDR3 length: 13 amino acids. The V end lost 2 bases, the J end lost 1 base, and 4 bases lay between the germline ends. In DNA, the CDR3 is TGCGCCAGCAGCTTAGGGAGCAATCAGCCCCAGCATTTT. Its translation: CASSLGSNQPQHF.

The rearrangement uses TRBV5-1 and TRBJ2-7, with D perhaps TRBD2 (5 bases). Trimming stripped 4 bases from V and 4 bases from J, with 12 bases between. The CDR3 runs to 13 residues. Per germline, CDR1 SGHRS and CDR2 YFSETQ. The CDR3 protein is CASSLLDSYEQYF. In nucleotides, the CDR3 is TGCGCCAGCAGCCTCCTGGACTCATACGAGCAGTACTTC.

CDR3 sequence: CASSQVTGGSHNEQFF. CDR3 DNA sequence: TGTGCCAGCAGCCAAGTGACAGGGGGTAGCCACAATGAGCAGTTCTTC. The chain joins TRBV14 to TRBJ2-1; 9 nucleotides line up with TRBD1. The V gene's germline CDR1 is SGHDN and CDR2 FVKESK. Trimming took 1 base from V and 5 from J; bases not matched to a gene: 6. The CDR3 extends over 16 amino acids.

The chain has TRBV12-2 and TRBJ2-1; no DNA check was done on the table's D call, TRBD2. TRBV12-2 is deemed a pseudogene. The CDR3 spans 16 residues. The CDR3 reads CASRLGSGTSYNEQFF. The DNA of the CDR3 is TGTGCAAGTCGCTTAGGAAGCGGGACTAGTTACAATGAGCAGTTCTTC.

The chain couples TRBV2 to TRBJ1-1; no firm D call. Germline loops: CDR1 SNHLY, CDR2 FYNNEI. CDR3 length equals 11 residues. Trimming removed 2 bases from V and 7 bases from J, with 5 bases in between. The DNA for the CDR3 is TGTGCCAGCAGTGAAATGAGTGAAGCTTTCTTT. Encoded protein: CASSEMSEAFF.

The chain has TRBV5-8 and TRBJ1-3, with a possible D match to TRBD1 (6 bases). Trimming took off 0 bases at V and 0 bases at J, with 13 bases between the two ends. CDR1 is SGHTS and CDR2 is YDEGEE in the germline V gene. CDR3 length: 17 residues. DNA for the CDR3: TGTGCCAGCAGCTTGGACGGGGGGACAAGCTCTGGAAACACCATATATTTT. Encoded protein: CASSLDGGTSSGNTIYF.

This clone was observed a handful of times. The chain is built from TRBV27 and TRBJ1-6; D uncertain. Germline CDR1 and CDR2: MNHEY and SMNVEV (reference sequence). This CDR3 is built from 18 residues. Deletions cut 7 bases from V and 0 bases from J, with 19 bases between. In nucleotides, the CDR3 is TGTGCCAGCAAAATAACAGAGGGAGGGAGCTCCTATAATTCACCCCTCCACTTT. Translation gives CASKITEGGSSYNSPLHF.

The V call is TRBV11-2, the J call TRBJ2-1, with a possible D match to TRBD2 (5 bases). Germline CDR1 is SGHAT and CDR2 is FQNNGV. Trimming took 1 base from V and 8 from J, leaving 9 bases between them. The CDR3 runs to 13 residues. CDR3 loop: CASSLVRGDEQFF. CDR3 coding DNA: TGTGCCAGCAGCTTAGTTCGGGGTGATGAGCAGTTCTTC. Looking up the rest from reference TRBV11-2 and TRBJ2-1 gives the full variable domain: EAGVAQSPRYKIIEKRQSVAFWCNPISGHATLYWYQQILGQGPKLLIQFQNNGVVDDSQLPKDRFSAERLKGVDSTLKIQPAKLEDSAVYLCASSLVRGDEQFFGPGTRLTVL.

The gene calls are TRBV7-6 and TRBJ2-3; 9 nucleotides line up with TRBD2. Losses at the gene ends were 5 bases for V and 5 bases for J; bases not matched to a gene: 8. Germline-derived CDR1 and CDR2 are SGHVS and FNYEAQ. The CDR3 covers 15 residues. For the CDR3, the DNA is TGTGCCAGCAGCCCGCGGGGGGGACTGGTAGATACGCAGTATTTT. Protein: CASSPRGGLVDTQYF.

V is TRBV4-3 and J is TRBJ1-4; D gene uncertain. The CDR3 consists of 14 residues. V was trimmed by 2 bases and J by 4 bases, leaving 8 bases between them. Germline CDR1 LGHNA, CDR2 YSLEER. CDR3 in amino acids: CASSQSFGNEKLFF. In DNA form, the CDR3 reads TGCGCCAGCAGCCAATCTTTCGGTAATGAAAAACTGTTTTTT.

The chain carries TRBV6-1 and TRBJ2-7; the D gene is possibly TRBD1 (6 bases). CDR3 length: 13 amino acids. V dropped 7 bases and J dropped 6 bases, with 16 bases sitting between them. CDR1 is MNHNS, CDR2 SASEGT, per germline. CDR3 DNA sequence: TGTGCCAGCACCTCTCGACAGGTCGCCGAGCAGTACTTC. Its protein product is CASTSRQVAEQYF.

A single count supports this clone. The chain employs TRBV29-1 and TRBJ2-3; D ambiguous. There are 13 residues in the CDR3. Germline assignment: CDR1 SQVTM and CDR2 ANQGSEA. Trimming stripped 6 bases from V and 3 bases from J, with 13 bases between. The CDR3 DNA is TGCAGCGTCACGGGTTTAAGGACAGATACGCAGTATTTT. Its translation: CSVTGLRTDTQYF.

The table lists this clone with a few counts. The chain uses TRBV7-9 and TRBJ1-1, with D tentatively TRBD1 (6 bases). Germline V gene sequence: CDR1 SEHNR, CDR2 FQNEAQ (reference sequence). The CDR3 length is 15 residues. V dropped 6 bases and J dropped 4 bases, with 18 bases sitting between them. CDR3 region: CASSQDSQGRTEAFF. As DNA, the CDR3 is TGTGCCAGCAGTCAAGATTCACAGGGACGCACTGAAGCTTTCTTT.

The chain uses TRBV6-4 and TRBJ2-1; D is uncertain. In germline, CDR1 is MRHNA, CDR2 SNTAGT. The CDR3 contains 13 residues. V was cut by 2 bases and J by 2 bases, with 4 bases left in between. The CDR3 bases are TGTGCCAGCAGTGACGCTGCCTACAATGAGCAGTTCTTC. Its protein is CASSDAAYNEQFF.